This T cell receptor (beta chain) was recorded in a study of OX40 agonist ivuxolimab in advanced cancers. Turning to the study itself: The dose of intravenous ivuxolimab that patients received every 2 weeks ranged from 0.01 to 10 mg/kg. Age averaged 60 years (range about 20 to 80), and 70% to 85% were male.

This table comes from immunoSEQ multiplex PCR, and its TCRdb copy is limited to in-frame clones, with some not included. The data hold about 77,000 clones, with 85% to 90% observed a single time. This clone has only a few counts. The sample was CD4+ or CD8+ T cells sorted from blood, taken in a trial of the OX40 agonist ivuxolimab. This TCR was recovered from an adult with an advanced solid tumor such as melanoma, head and neck, liver or kidney cancer.

The CDR3 loop is CASSLDLRARPNSPLHF. The CDR3 nucleotides read TGCGCCAGCAGCTTGGATCTCCGTGCCAGACCTAATTCACCCCTCCACTTT. This chain uses TRBV5-1 with TRBJ1-6; the D is unclear. Germline CDR1 and CDR2: SGHRS and YFSETQ. Trimming removed 0 bases at V and 6 bases at J, with 16 bases between. The CDR3 length is 17 residues.